This entry lists 15 T cell receptor beta chains sequenced from one sample in a study of CD8 T cells in ankylosing spondylitis. TCRdb re-derived calls from the 5' RACE reads in MiXCR, one entry per CDR3 protein. The table records about 310,000 distinct CDR3 sequences, around 20% of them present only once. Sequenced material: blood, either unsorted or a sorted T cell fraction (not recorded which). The receptors here all came from a female donor with ankylosing spondylitis or in good health (not recorded which).

The chain recombines TRBV5-1 with TRBJ2-1; D possibly corresponds to TRBD2 (6 bases). The CDR3 extends over 14 amino acids. Germline CDR1 and CDR2: SGHRS and YFSETQ. The V and J ends lost 7 bases and 6 bases respectively, with 17 bases between them. Written as DNA, the CDR3 is TGCGCCAGCTCCCGGGACTCCGCCTCCAATGAGCAGTTCTTC. The encoded protein is CASSRDSASNEQFF. The full variable domain, with the rest looked up from reference TRBV5-1 and TRBJ2-1, is KAGVTQTPRYLIKTRGQQVTLSCSPISGHRSVSWYQQTPGQGLQFLFEYFSETQRNKGNFPGRFSGRQFSNSRSEMNVSTLELGDSALYLCASSRDSASNEQFFGPGTRLTVL.

As for this clonotype: A much bigger clone sits one base away, suggesting this may be a read error. The V gene is TRBV29-1, the J gene TRBJ1-1; D gene uncertain. V dropped 2 bases and J dropped 8 bases, with 18 bases sitting between them. CDR1 and CDR2 (germline): SQVTM, ANQGSEA. This CDR3 spans 14 amino acids. CDR3 DNA sequence: TGCAGCGTTGAACCGCCCGGGATAGGGAAGGAAGCTTTCTTT. The encoded protein is CSVEPPGIGKEAFF.

This clonotype was seen more than once but under ten times. V usage is TRBV11-1 and J usage is TRBJ1-2; the D gene is possibly TRBD1 (5 bases). Germline V CDR1 and CDR2: SGHAT, FQDESV (reference sequence). V lost 1 base and J 2 bases, leaving 29 bases between the germline ends. This CDR3 comprises 21 residues. The CDR3 region has the DNA TGTGCCAGCAGCTTAGGGGGGAACAGTGGATCTGAAGACCCAGGAAACTATGGCTACACCTTC. Protein product: CASSLGGNSGSEDPGNYGYTF. The full variable domain, in which reference TRBV11-1 and TRBJ1-2 provide the parts outside the CDR3, is EAEVAQSPRYKITEKSQAVAFWCDPISGHATLYWYRQILGQGPELLVQFQDESVVDDSQLPKDRFSAERLKGVDSTLKIQPAELGDSAMYLCASSLGGNSGSEDPGNYGYTFGSGTRLTVV.

This clonotype has just a few counts. The chain carries TRBV20-1 and TRBJ2-5, with 14 bases that match TRBD2. The length of the CDR3 is 18 residues. The junction had 16 bases not matched to a gene; V was cut back by 5 bases and J by 5 bases. Germline loops: CDR1 DFQATT, CDR2 SNEGSKA (reference sequence). CDR3 sequence: CSARPRGGGLAGVETQYF. The DNA for the CDR3 is TGCAGTGCTCGCCCGCGCGGAGGGGGACTAGCGGGAGTGGAGACCCAGTACTTC.

This clonotype was seen only a few times. This chain joins TRBV5-1 and TRBJ2-5; 8 bases are a match to TRBD2. Trimming took 7 bases from V and 4 from J; bases not matched to a gene: 15. Germline V gene lookup returns CDR1 SGHRS and CDR2 YFSETQ. This CDR3 region has 16 residues. This CDR3 is CASLPSGSGRRETQYF. The CDR3 DNA reads as TGCGCCAGCCTACCTAGTGGGAGCGGGAGACGAGAGACCCAGTACTTC.

This clonotype was picked up many times. The genes are TRBV6-1 and TRBJ2-5, with 12 bases fitting TRBD2. The CDR3 totals 15 residues. Trimming removed 6 bases from V and 1 base from J; junction bases left unmatched: 3. In germline, CDR1 is MNHNS, CDR2 SASEGT. The CDR3 DNA is TGTGCCAGCAGCCGGGGACTAGCGGGCCAAGAGACCCAGTACTTC. This gives the protein CASSRGLAGQETQYF.

This chain's CDR3 is CASSLGYAGEQYF. CDR3 coding DNA: TGTGCCAGCAGCTTAGGCTATGCAGGCGAGCAGTACTTC. V gene TRBV7-6 combines with J gene TRBJ2-7; D is undetermined. From germline, CDR1 is SGHVS and CDR2 FNYEAQ. The CDR3 sequence is 13 residues long. Trimming cost V 1 base and J 6 bases, with 10 bases left between them.

This clonotype was observed a few times. The chain uses TRBV20-1 and TRBJ1-1; 7 bases agree with TRBD1. The CDR3 spans 15 residues. From germline, CDR1 is DFQATT and CDR2 SNEGSKA (reference sequence). The trim removed 0 bases at V and 5 bases at J, leaving 9 bases unmatched. The CDR3 region is CSARDRRQGRTEAFF. The CDR3 nucleotides read TGCAGTGCTAGAGATCGGAGACAGGGAAGGACTGAAGCTTTCTTT.

V is TRBV20-1 and J is TRBJ2-1; TRBD2 agrees at 8 bases. V shed 2 bases, J shed 1 base, and the junction held 7 bases outside the gene matches. The CDR3 covers 16 residues. Germline V gives CDR1 DFQATT, CDR2 SNEGSKA (reference sequence). In DNA, the CDR3 is TGCAGTGCTAGACCCGGACTAGCCGGATCCTACAATGAGCAGTTCTTC. Its protein is CSARPGLAGSYNEQFF.

This clonotype was detected only a few times. In nucleotides, the CDR3 is TGTGCCAGCAGTAAGCGGCGATACAATGAGCAGTTCTTC. Encoded protein: CASSKRRYNEQFF. The J gene is TRBJ2-1, the V gene TRBV6-5; D perhaps matches TRBD2 (5 bases). V was pared by 5 bases and J by 4 bases, with 9 bases between. This CDR3 contains 13 residues. Germline CDR1 MNHEY, CDR2 SVGAGI.

This clonotype occurred a few times. The chain joins TRBV7-2 to TRBJ1-2; TRBD1 agrees at 9 bases. The CDR3 is 14 residues long. The junction had 5 bases not matched to a gene; V was cut back by 7 bases and J by 2 bases. Germline CDR1 and CDR2: SGHTA and FQGNSA. CDR3 region: CASTWTGANYGYTF. CDR3 DNA: TGTGCCAGCACATGGACAGGGGCGAACTATGGCTACACCTTC.

V is TRBV6-1 and J is TRBJ1-3; 10 bases align to TRBD1. Trimming removed 6 bases from V and 3 bases from J; junction bases left unmatched: 5. Germline values: CDR1 MNHNS, CDR2 SASEGT. CDR3 length equals 15 residues. The CDR3 sequence: CASSKDRGLGNTIYF. The CDR3 bases are TGTGCCAGCAGCAAAGACAGGGGGCTTGGAAACACCATATATTTT.

This clonotype came up a few times. V usage is TRBV7-2 and J usage is TRBJ2-1; D gene ambiguous. V lost 5 bases and J lost 8, with 16 bases in between. Germline CDR1 is SGHTA and CDR2 is FQGNSA. This CDR3 contains 14 residues. As DNA, the CDR3 is TGTGCCAGCAGCCCGCGCCCAGTGGCCCATGAGCAGTTCTTC. Translation gives CASSPRPVAHEQFF.

The chain recombines TRBV6-5 with TRBJ2-7; TRBD1 aligns across 10 bases. Germline V gene sequence: CDR1 MNHEY, CDR2 SVGAGI. V lost 2 bases, J lost 2 bases, and 6 bases stayed unmatched. The CDR3 length is 16 residues. This chain's CDR3 is CASSYADRGPTYEQYF. DNA for the CDR3: TGTGCCAGCAGTTACGCTGACAGGGGGCCTACCTACGAGCAGTACTTC.

The rearrangement joins TRBV29-1 to TRBJ1-1; D not certain. V was clipped by 5 bases and J by 3 bases, with 13 bases between them. The CDR3 contains 13 residues. Germline values: CDR1 SQVTM, CDR2 ANQGSEA. This CDR3 reads CSVQGGSHTEAFF. The CDR3 bases are TGCAGCGTTCAAGGCGGGAGTCACACTGAAGCTTTCTTT.